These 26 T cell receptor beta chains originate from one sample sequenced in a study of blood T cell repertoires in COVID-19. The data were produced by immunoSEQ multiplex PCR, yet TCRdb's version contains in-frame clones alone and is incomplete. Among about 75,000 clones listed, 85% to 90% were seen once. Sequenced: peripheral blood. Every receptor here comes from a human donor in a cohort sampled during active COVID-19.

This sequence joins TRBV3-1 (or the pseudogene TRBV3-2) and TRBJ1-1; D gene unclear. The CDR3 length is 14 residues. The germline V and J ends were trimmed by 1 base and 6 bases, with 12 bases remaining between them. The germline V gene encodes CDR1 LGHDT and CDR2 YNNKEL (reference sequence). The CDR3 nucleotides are TGTGCCAGCAGCCAAGGATCCAGGCTCTCTGAAGCTTTCTTT. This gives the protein CASSQGSRLSEAFF.

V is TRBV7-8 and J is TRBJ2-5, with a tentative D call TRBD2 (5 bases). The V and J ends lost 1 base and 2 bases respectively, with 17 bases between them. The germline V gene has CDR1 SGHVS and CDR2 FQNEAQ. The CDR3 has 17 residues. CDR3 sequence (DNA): TGTGCCAGCAGCTTAGGGGCCTCTAGCCCCCAACAAGAGACCCAGTACTTC. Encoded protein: CASSLGASSPQQETQYF.

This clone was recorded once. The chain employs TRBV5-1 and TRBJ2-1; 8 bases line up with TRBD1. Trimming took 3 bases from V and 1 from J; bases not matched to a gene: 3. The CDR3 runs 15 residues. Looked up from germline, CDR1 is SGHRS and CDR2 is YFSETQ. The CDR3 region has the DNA TGCGCCAGCAGCTCCGGGGACAGGTCCTACAATGAGCAGTTCTTC. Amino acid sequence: CASSSGDRSYNEQFF.

DNA for the CDR3: TGTGCCAGCAGTTTCCCCAAGGGACAGGCCAATGAGCAGTTCTTC. Amino acid sequence: CASSFPKGQANEQFF. J is TRBJ2-1 and V is TRBV28; 8 bases agree with TRBD1. Looked up from germline, CDR1 is MDHEN and CDR2 is SYDVKM. V trimming: 3 bases; J trimming: 6 bases; junction bases outside the gene matches: 7. The CDR3 sequence is 15 residues long.

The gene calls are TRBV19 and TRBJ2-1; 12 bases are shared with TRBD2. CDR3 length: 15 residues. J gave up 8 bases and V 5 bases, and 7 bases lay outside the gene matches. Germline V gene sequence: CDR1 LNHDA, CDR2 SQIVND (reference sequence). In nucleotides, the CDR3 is TGTGCCAGTAGTGTCACTAGCGGGAGGACATATGAGCAGTTCTTC. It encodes CASSVTSGRTYEQFF.

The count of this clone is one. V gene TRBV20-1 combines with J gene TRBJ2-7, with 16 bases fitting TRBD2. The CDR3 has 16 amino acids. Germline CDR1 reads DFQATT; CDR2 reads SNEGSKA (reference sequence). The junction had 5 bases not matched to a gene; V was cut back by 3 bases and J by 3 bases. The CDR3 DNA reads TGCAGTGCTAGTGGGACTAGCGGGGGGGCCATCTACGAGCAGTACTTC. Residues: CSASGTSGGAIYEQYF.

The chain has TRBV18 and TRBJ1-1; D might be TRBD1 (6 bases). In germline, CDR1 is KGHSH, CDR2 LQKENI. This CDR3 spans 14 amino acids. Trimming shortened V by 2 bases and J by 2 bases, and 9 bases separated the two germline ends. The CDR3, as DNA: TGTGCCAGCTCACCAAGACAGGCCAACACTGAAGCTTTCTTT. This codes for CASSPRQANTEAFF.

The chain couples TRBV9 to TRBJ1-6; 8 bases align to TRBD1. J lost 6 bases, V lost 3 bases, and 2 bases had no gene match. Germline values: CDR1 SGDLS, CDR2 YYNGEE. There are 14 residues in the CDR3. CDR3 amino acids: CASSGQGRNSPLHF. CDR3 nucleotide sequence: TGTGCCAGCAGCGGACAGGGGCGTAATTCACCCCTCCACTTT. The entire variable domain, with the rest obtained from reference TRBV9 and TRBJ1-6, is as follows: DSGVTQTPKHLITATGQRVTLRCSPRSGDLSVYWYQQSLDQGLQFLIQYYNGEERAKGNILERFSAQQFPDLHSELNLSSLELGDSALYFCASSGQGRNSPLHFGNGTRLTVT.

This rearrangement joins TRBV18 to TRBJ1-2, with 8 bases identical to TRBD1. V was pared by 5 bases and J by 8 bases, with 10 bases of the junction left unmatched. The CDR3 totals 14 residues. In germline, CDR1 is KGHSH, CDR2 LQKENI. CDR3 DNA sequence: TGTGCCAGCTCAGCTGGGACAGGAGGTCAGGGCTACACCTTC. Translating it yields CASSAGTGGQGYTF.

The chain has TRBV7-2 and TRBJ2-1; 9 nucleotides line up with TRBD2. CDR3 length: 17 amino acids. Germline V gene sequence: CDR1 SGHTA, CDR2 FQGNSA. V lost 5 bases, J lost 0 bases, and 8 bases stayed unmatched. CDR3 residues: CASSQRSSGISYNEQFF. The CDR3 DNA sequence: TGTGCCAGCAGCCAACGGTCTAGCGGGATCTCCTACAATGAGCAGTTCTTC.

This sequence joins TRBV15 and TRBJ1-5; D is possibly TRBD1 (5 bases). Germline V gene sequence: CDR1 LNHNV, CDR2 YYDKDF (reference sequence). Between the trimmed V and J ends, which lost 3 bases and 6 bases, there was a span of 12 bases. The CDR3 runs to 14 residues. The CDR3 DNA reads TGTGCCACCAGCAGTCCTGGGGGGGGTCAGCCCCAGCATTTT. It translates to CATSSPGGGQPQHF.

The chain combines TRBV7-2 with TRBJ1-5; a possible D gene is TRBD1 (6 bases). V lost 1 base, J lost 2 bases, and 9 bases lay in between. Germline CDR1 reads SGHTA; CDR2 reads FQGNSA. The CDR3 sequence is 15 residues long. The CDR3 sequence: CASSLGGQGNQPQHF. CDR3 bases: TGTGCCAGCAGCTTAGGGGGGCAGGGCAATCAGCCCCAGCATTTT.

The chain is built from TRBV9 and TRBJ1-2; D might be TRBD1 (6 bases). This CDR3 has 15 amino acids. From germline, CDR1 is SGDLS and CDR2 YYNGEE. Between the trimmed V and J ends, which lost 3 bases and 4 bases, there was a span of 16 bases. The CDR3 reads CASSEGGKEGYGYTF. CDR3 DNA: TGTGCCAGCAGCGAGGGGGGGAAAGAGGGCTATGGCTACACCTTC.

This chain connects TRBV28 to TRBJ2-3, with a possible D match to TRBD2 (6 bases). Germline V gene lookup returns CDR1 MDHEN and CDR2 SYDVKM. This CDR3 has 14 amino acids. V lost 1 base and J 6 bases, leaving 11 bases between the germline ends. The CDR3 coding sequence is TGTGCCAGCAGTTTATCTTTTCGGGGGGATACGCAGTATTTT. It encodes CASSLSFRGDTQYF.

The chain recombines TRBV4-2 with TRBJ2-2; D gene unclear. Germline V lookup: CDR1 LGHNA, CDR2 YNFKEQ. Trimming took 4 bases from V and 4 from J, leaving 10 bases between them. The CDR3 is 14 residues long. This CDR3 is CASSRELVTGELFF. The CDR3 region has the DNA TGTGCCAGCAGCCGCGAGCTAGTCACCGGGGAGCTGTTTTTT.

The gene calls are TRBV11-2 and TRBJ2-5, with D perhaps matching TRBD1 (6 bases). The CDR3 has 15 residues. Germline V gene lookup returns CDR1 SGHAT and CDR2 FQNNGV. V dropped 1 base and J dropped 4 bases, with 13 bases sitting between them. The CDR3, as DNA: TGTGCCAGCAGCTTAGCAGGGGCGTCCATAGAGACCCAGTACTTC. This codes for CASSLAGASIETQYF.

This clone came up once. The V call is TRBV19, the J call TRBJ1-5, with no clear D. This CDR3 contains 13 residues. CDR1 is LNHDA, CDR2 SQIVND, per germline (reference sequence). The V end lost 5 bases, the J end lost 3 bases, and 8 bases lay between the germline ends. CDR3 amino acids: CASSQNLNQPQHF. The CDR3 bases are TGTGCCAGTAGTCAGAACCTCAATCAGCCCCAGCATTTT.

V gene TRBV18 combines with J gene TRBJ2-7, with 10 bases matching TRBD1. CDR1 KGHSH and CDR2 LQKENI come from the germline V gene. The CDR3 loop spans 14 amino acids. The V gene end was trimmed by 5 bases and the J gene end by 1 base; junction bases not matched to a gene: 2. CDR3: CASSGDRGSYEQYF. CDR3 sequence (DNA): TGTGCCAGCTCAGGGGACAGGGGATCCTACGAGCAGTACTTC.

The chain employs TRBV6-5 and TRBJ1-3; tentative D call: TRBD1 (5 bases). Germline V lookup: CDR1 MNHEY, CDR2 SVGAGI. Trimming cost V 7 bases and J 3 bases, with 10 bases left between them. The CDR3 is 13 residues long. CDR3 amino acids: CASMGGYGNTIYF. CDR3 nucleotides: TGTGCCAGCATGGGGGGGTATGGAAACACCATATATTTT.

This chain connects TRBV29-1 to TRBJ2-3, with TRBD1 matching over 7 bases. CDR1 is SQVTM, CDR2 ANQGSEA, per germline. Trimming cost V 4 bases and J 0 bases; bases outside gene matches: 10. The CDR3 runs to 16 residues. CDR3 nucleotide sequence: TGCAGCGTTGTCGGGACAGCCAAATCTAGCACAGATACGCAGTATTTT. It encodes CSVVGTAKSSTDTQYF.

The CDR3 protein is CASTPGQGAAHQPQHF. Here the CDR3 DNA reads TGTGCCAGCACCCCCGGACAGGGAGCAGCCCATCAGCCCCAGCATTTT. The chain uses TRBV28 and TRBJ1-5, with 8 bases fitting TRBD1. The V segment lost 7 bases and the J segment 5 bases; nucleotides outside the gene matches: 13. The CDR3 length is 16 residues. CDR1 is MDHEN, CDR2 SYDVKM, per germline.

The CDR3 DNA sequence: TGTGCCAGCAGCACTTACATCGGGGAAGATGAAAAACTGTTTTTT. As protein: CASSTYIGEDEKLFF. The chain employs TRBV7-8 and TRBJ1-4; D call uncertain. The CDR3 covers 15 residues. In germline, CDR1 is SGHVS, CDR2 FQNEAQ. Trimming took off 5 bases at V and 6 bases at J, with 16 bases between the two ends.

CDR3 amino acids: CASSAGQGGYEQYF. The CDR3 bases are TGTGCCAGCAGCGCGGGACAGGGGGGCTACGAGCAGTACTTC. The rearrangement joins TRBV5-6 to TRBJ2-7, with 11 bases identical to TRBD1. Losses at the gene ends were 4 bases for V and 3 bases for J; bases not matched to a gene: 3. The CDR3 has 14 residues. The V gene's germline CDR1 is SGHDT and CDR2 YYEEEE. The variable domain in full, with the rest retrieved from reference TRBV5-6 and TRBJ2-7, is DAGVTQSPTHLIKTRGQQVTLRCSPKSGHDTVSWYQQALGQGPQFIFQYYEEEERQRGNFPDRFSGHQFPNYSSELNVNALLLGDSALYLCASSAGQGGYEQYFGPGTRLTVT.

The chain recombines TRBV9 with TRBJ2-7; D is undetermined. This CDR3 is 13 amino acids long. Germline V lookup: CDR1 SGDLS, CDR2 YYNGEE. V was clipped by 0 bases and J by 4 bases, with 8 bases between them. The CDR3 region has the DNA TGTGCCAGCAGCGTAGACCCAGATTACGAGCAGTACTTC. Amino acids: CASSVDPDYEQYF.

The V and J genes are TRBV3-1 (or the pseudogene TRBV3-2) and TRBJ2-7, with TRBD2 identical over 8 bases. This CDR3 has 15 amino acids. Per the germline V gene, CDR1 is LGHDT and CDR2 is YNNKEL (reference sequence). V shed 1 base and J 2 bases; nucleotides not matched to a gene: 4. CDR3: CASSQVGTRTYEQYF. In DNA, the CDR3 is TGTGCCAGCAGCCAAGTAGGGACTAGGACCTACGAGCAGTACTTC.

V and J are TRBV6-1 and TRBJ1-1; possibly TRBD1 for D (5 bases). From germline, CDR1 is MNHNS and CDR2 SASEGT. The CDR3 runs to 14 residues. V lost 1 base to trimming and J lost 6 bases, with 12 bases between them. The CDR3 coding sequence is TGTGCCAGCAGTGAAGGGACATCAGGTTCTGAAGCTTTCTTT. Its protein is CASSEGTSGSEAFF.